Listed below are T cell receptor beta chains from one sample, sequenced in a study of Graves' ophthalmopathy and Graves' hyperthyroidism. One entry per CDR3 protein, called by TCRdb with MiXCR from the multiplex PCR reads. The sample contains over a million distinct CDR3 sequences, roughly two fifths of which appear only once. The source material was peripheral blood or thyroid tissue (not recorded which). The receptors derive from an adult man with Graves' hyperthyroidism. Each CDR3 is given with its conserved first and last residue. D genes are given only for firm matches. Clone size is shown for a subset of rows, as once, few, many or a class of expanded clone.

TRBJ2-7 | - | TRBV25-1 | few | CASSELSSGHSYEQYF | TGTGCCAGCAGTGAATTGAGTAGCGGCCACTCCTACGAGCAGTACTTC
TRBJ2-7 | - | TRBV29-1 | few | CSVRGGQVYEQYF | TGCAGCGTTAGAGGGGGGCAGGTTTACGAGCAGTACTTC
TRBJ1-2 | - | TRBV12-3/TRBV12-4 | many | CASTQQPTNYGYTF | TGTGCCAGCACCCAACAGCCGACTAACTATGGCTACACCTTC
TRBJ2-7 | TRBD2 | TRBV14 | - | CASGSSGYEQYF | TGTGCCAGCGGGTCTAGCGGTTACGAGCAGTACTTC
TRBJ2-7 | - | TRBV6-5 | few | CASSYARGTTYEQYF | TGTGCCAGCAGTTACGCTCGGGGGACAACCTACGAGCAGTACTTC
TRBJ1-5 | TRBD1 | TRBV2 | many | CASSEWGLRAGGFTSNQPQHF | TGTGCCAGCAGTGAATGGGGCCTCAGGGCAGGGGGCTTCACTAGCAATCAGCCCCAGCATTTT
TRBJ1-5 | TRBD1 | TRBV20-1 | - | CSARDIRGDQPQHF | TGCAGTGCTAGAGATATCAGGGGGGATCAGCCCCAGCATTTT
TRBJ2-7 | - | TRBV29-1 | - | CSLGRGPHYEQYF | TGCAGCTTAGGTCGGGGACCGCACTACGAGCAGTACTTC
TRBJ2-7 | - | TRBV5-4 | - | CASHKQGNLYEQYF | TGTGCCAGCCATAAGCAGGGAAACCTATACGAGCAGTACTTC
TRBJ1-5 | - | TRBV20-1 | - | CSARHGYWGGNQPQHF | TGCAGTGCTAGACACGGGTACTGGGGAGGCAATCAGCCCCAGCATTTT
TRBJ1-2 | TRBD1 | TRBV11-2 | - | CASSLGRGQGNGGYTF | TGTGCCAGCAGCTTAGGCCGAGGACAGGGTAATGGGGGCTACACCTTC
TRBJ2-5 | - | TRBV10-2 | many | CASSASGVRETQYF | TGCGCCAGCAGTGCGTCCGGGGTCAGGGAGACCCAGTACTTC
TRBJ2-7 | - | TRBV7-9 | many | CASRSRDTYEQYF | TGTGCCAGCAGGAGCCGGGACACCTACGAGCAGTACTTC
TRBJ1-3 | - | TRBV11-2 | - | CASTHFRGPSGNTIYF | TGTGCCAGCACCCACTTCCGAGGGCCTTCTGGAAACACCATATATTTT
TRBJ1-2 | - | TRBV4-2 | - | CASSQVGRDYGYTF | TGTGCCAGCAGCCAGGTGGGTCGGGACTATGGCTACACCTTC
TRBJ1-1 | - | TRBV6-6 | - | CASSYSTEKAFF | TGTGCCAGCAGTTACTCGACCGAGAAAGCTTTCTTT
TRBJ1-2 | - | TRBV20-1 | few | CSASYLGRSGGYTF | TGCAGTGCTAGTTATCTTGGGAGATCGGGTGGCTACACCTTC
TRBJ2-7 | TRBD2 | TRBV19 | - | CASSMGLAGLYEQYF | TGTGCCAGTAGTATGGGGCTAGCGGGACTCTACGAGCAGTACTTC
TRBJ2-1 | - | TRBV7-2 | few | CASSVDSYVNEQFF | TGTGCCAGCAGCGTGGACAGCTACGTGAATGAGCAGTTCTTC
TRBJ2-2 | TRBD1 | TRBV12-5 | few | CASGEGTGTTGELFF | TGTGCTAGTGGAGAGGGGACAGGGACCACCGGGGAGCTGTTTTTT
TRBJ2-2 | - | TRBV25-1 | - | CASSDPSLNTGELFF | TGTGCCAGCAGTGACCCCAGCCTGAACACCGGGGAGCTGTTTTTT
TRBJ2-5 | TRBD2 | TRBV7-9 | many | CASSLATSGEETQYF | TGTGCCAGCAGCTTAGCGACTAGCGGTGAAGAGACCCAGTACTTC
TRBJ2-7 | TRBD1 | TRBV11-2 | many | CASRINEGAGYEQYF | TGTGCCAGCAGGATAAATGAGGGGGCTGGCTACGAGCAGTACTTC
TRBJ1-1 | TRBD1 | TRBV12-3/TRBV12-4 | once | CASSVGQGAYAFF | TGTGCCAGCAGTGTGGGACAGGGGGCATACGCTTTCTTT
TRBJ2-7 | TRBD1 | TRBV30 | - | CAWSVPGQGFYEQYF | TGTGCCTGGAGTGTACCGGGACAGGGCTTCTACGAGCAGTACTTC
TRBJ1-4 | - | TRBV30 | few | CAWGGPRANEKLFF | TGTGCCTGGGGAGGGCCGCGAGCTAATGAAAAACTGTTTTTT
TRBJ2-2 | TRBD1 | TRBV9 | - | CASSAWGQDNTGELFF | TGTGCCAGCAGCGCCTGGGGACAGGATAACACCGGGGAGCTGTTTTTT
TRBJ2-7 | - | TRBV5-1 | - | CASRTDSYERYF | TGCGCCAGCAGAACTGACTCCTACGAGCGGTACTTC
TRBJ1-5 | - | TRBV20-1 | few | CSARDESGETQHF | TGCAGTGCTAGAGATGAGTCGGGAGAGACCCAGCATTTT
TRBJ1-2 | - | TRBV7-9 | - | CASRDWGYGYTF | TGTGCCAGCAGGGACTGGGGCTATGGCTACACCTTC
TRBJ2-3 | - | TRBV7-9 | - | CASSSTFTDTQYF | TGTGCCAGCAGCTCTACCTTCACAGATACGCAGTATTTT
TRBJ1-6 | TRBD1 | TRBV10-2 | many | CASRDRESYNSPLHF | TGCGCCAGCAGGGACAGGGAGTCCTATAATTCACCCCTCCACTTT
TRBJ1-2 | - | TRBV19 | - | CASLGRSDGYAF | TGTGCCAGTTTGGGCAGAAGCGATGGCTACGCCTTC
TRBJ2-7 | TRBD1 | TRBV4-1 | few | CASSQDPGDREEQYF | TGCGCCAGCAGCCAAGACCCCGGAGACAGGGAAGAGCAGTACTTC
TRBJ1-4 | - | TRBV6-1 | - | CASGTTSGEKLFF | TGTGCCAGCGGCACGACTAGCGGGGAAAAACTGTTTTTT
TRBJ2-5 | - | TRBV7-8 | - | CASSQDGRKETQYF | TGTGCCAGCAGCCAAGACGGTAGGAAGGAGACCCAGTACTTC
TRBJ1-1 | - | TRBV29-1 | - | CSGGGATKAFF | TGCAGCGGTGGGGGGGCGACGAAAGCTTTCTTT
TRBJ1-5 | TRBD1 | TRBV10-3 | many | CAISEGQGNQPQHF | TGTGCCATCAGTGAGGGACAGGGAAATCAGCCCCAGCATTTT
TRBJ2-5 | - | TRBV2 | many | CASRPPSLGETQYF | TGTGCCAGCAGGCCTCCTTCACTAGGGGAGACCCAGTACTTC
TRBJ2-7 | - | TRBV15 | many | CATRRWGSSYEQYF | TGTGCCACCCGGAGGTGGGGGAGCTCCTACGAGCAGTACTTC
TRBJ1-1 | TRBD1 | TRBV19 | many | CASTSTGGHTEAFF | TGTGCCAGTACTTCAACAGGGGGCCACACTGAAGCTTTCTTT
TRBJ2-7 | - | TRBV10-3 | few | CASRSYRASYEQYF | TGTGCCAGCAGATCGTACAGGGCTTCCTACGAGCAGTACTTC
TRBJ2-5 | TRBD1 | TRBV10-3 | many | CAISTKGQGETQYF | TGTGCCATCAGTACTAAGGGACAGGGGGAGACCCAGTACTTC
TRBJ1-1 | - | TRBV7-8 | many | CASSLSPRPTEAFF | TGTGCCAGCAGCTTAAGCCCTCGGCCCACTGAAGCTTTCTTT
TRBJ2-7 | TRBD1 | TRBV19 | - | CASSPSGGGGLAYEQYF | TGTGCCAGTAGTCCCTCAGGGGGCGGCGGACTCGCCTACGAGCAGTACTTC
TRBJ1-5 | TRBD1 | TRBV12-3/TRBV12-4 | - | CASQQGASQPQHF | TGTGCCAGCCAACAGGGGGCAAGTCAGCCCCAGCATTTT
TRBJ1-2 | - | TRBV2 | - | CASSEEGQSYGYTF | TGTGCCAGCAGTGAAGAGGGTCAATCTTATGGCTACACCTTC
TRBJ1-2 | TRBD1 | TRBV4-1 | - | CASSQGTGDWGGYTF | TGCGCCAGCAGCCAGGGCACAGGGGACTGGGGTGGCTACACCTTC
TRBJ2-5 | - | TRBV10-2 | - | CASSEPEGDTEYQETQYF | TGCGCCAGCAGTGAGCCGGAGGGGGATACGGAGTACCAAGAGACCCAGTACTTC